The clone carrying this T cell receptor (beta chain) came up a few times. This entry belongs to a study of human T cells and chemical hapten exposure. V lost 1 base, J lost 2 bases, and 15 bases lay in between. Germline values: CDR1 KGHDR, CDR2 SFDVKD. CDR3 size: 17 residues. Time point denoted: patch test 1, 2 weeks after DPC sensitization. Sample treatment: therapeutic diphenylcyclopropenone sensitization with weekly scalp DPC. Every donor had alopecia and was 18 to 70 years old; all were suitable for DPC. It was the library that attached unique molecular identifiers to individual cDNA molecules. In TCRdb, the RACE reads were re-called with MiXCR into one record per CDR3 protein. The top ten hold around 2.3% of the sample, which has around 380,000 distinct CDR3 sequences, more than 4.5% seen once.

The sequence derives from a woman between 50 and 59 years old with alopecia areata. Some clones in this sample may be carry-over from other donors' samples. This sample comprised whole blood, obtained in connection with sensitization to the hapten diphenylcyclopropenone (DPC). V usage is TRBV24-1 and J usage is TRBJ2-3, with D possibly being TRBD2 (5 bases). CDR3 nucleotides: TGTGCCACCAGTGATTTCGAGGAGGCTCCATCCACAGATACGCAGTATTTT. Its translation is CATSDFEEAPSTDTQYF.